This T cell receptor (beta chain) came from a study of beta chain features in type 1 diabetes. The germline V gene has CDR1 GTSNPN and CDR2 SVGIG (reference sequence). The length of the CDR3 is 12 residues. V dropped 2 bases and J dropped 5 bases, with 8 bases sitting between them. The whole isolated RNA underwent reverse transcription, so sequencing captured expressed TCRB transcripts. Sequenced naive, central memory and regulatory T cell samples produced an average of around 3.5 million reads. This table comes from immunoSEQ multiplex PCR, and its TCRdb copy is limited to in-frame clones, with some not included. The sample has hundreds of thousands of clones, about 14% seen once. Regarding this clone: No antigen is known for it.

Findings and caveats of the study: There were fewer insertions and more deletions at the VDJ junctions of type 1 diabetes patients. The cDNA sequencing approach could over-represent high-TCR-expressing cells. Patients with Type 1 diabetes showed moderately but significantly shorter TCRB CDR3s in all four CD4+ subsets.

Sequencing was done on a sample of naive CD4+ T cells from blood. The rearrangement joins TRBV30 to TRBJ2-3; perhaps D is TRBD1 or TRBD2 (5 bases each). This receptor was obtained from a man younger than 35 with type 1 diabetes. CDR3 loop: CAWSPGGDTQYF. Here the CDR3 DNA reads TGTGCCTGGAGTCCTGGGGGAGATACGCAGTATTTT.